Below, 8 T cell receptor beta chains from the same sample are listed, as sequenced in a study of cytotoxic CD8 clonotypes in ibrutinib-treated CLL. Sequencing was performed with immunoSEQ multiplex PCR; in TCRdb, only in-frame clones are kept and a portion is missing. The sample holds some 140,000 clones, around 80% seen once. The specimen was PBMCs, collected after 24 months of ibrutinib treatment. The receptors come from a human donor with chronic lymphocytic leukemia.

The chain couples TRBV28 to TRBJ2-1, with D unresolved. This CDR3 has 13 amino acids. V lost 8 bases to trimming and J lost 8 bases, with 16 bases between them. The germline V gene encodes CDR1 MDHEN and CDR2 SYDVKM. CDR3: CASQTGTRDEQFF. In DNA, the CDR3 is TGTGCCAGCCAGACTGGTACTCGGGATGAGCAGTTCTTC.

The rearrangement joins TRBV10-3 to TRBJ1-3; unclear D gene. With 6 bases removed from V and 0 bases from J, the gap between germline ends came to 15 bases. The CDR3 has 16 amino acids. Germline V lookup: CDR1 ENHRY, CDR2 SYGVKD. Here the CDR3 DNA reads TGTGCCATCAGCAGAGGACTACGCCGCTCTGGAAACACCATATATTTT. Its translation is CAISRGLRRSGNTIYF.

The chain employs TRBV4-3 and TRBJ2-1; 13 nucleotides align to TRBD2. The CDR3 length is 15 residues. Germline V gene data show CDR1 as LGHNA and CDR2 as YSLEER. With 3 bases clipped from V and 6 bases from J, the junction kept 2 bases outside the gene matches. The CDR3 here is CASSHRLAGGNEQFF. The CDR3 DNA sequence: TGCGCCAGCAGCCACCGACTAGCGGGGGGCAATGAGCAGTTCTTC.

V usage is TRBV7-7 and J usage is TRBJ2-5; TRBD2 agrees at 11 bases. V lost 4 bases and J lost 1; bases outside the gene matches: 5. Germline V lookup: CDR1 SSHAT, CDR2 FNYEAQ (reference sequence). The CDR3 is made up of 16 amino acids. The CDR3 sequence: CASSSALAGGQETQYF. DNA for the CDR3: TGTGCCAGCAGCTCGGCGCTAGCGGGGGGCCAAGAGACCCAGTACTTC.

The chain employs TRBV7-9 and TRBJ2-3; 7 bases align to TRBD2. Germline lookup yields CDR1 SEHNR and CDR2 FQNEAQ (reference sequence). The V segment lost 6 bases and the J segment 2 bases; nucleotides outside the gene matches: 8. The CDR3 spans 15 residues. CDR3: CASRERGSPTDTQYF. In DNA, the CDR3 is TGTGCCAGCAGGGAGCGGGGATCCCCCACAGATACGCAGTATTTT.

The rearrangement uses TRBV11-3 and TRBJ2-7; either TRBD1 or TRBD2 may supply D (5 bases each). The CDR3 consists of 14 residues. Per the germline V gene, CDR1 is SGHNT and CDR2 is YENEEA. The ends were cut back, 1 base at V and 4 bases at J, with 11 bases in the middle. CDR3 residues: CASSLGPGPYEQYF. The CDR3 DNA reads TGTGCCAGCAGCTTAGGGCCGGGACCGTACGAGCAGTACTTC.

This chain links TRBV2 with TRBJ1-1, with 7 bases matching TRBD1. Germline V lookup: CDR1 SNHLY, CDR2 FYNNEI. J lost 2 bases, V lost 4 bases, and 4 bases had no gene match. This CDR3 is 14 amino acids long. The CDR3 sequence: CASSAGQPNTEAFF. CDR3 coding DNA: TGTGCCAGCAGTGCGGGACAGCCAAACACTGAAGCTTTCTTT. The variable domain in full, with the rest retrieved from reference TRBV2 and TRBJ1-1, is EPEVTQTPSHQVTQMGQEVILRCVPISNHLYFYWYRQILGQKVEFLVSFYNNEISEKSEIFDDQFSVERPDGSNFTLKIRSTKLEDSAMYFCASSAGQPNTEAFFGQGTRLTVV.

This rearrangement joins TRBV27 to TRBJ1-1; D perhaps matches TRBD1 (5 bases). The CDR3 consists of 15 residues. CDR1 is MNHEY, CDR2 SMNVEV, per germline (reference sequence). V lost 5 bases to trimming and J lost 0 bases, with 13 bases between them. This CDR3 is CASSPPSGMNTEAFF. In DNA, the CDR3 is TGTGCCAGCAGTCCCCCCTCAGGGATGAACACTGAAGCTTTCTTT.